The TCR beta chain described here comes from a study of blood T cell repertoires in COVID-19. Study context: Specimens from acute and convalescent COVID-19 originated in the United States, Italy and Spain. T cells, B-cell-depleted T cells, or PBMCs supplied cDNA or gDNA.

Looked up from germline, CDR1 is MDHEN and CDR2 is SYDVKM. The junction had 8 bases not matched to a gene; V was cut back by 6 bases and J by 0 bases. The CDR3 is 16 residues long. Original handling: Cell counts per sample came from amplifying reference gene primers. Profiling relied on immunoSEQ multiplex PCR, and the TCRdb table lists in-frame clones only, not all of them. Clone size and the V and J calls come from that table; the DNA yielded D and trimming. The table records around 59,000 clones, around 85% of them present only once. The sequence derives from a human donor in a cohort sampled during active COVID-19. The gene calls are TRBV28 and TRBJ2-7; 10 nucleotides agree with TRBD1. The sample taken for sequencing was peripheral blood. The chain's CDR3 is CASRSYGTGASYEQYF. The CDR3 DNA is TGTGCCAGCAGGTCTTATGGGACAGGGGCCTCCTACGAGCAGTACTTC.